These T cell receptor beta chains were read from a single sample in a study of T cell changes during pregnancy in multiple sclerosis. Sequenced by immunoSEQ multiplex PCR; TCRdb stores in-frame clones only, minus some. The repertoire consists of around 40,000 clones, with 91% occurring once and the leading ten covering 0.35% to 0.55%. This specimen consisted of CD4+ T cells from peripheral blood mononuclear cells, obtained in the third trimester of pregnancy. Receptor source: a female donor in good health, enrolled as a control in a pregnancy study. Each CDR3 is given with its conserved first and last residue. The D gene is left open where the match is weak.

V | D | CDR3
TRBV10-2 | TRBD2 | CASSRTRAFTDTQYF
TRBV5-1 | - | CASSLYEENEQYF
TRBV18 | - | CASSPPGGGGRELFF
TRBV4-1 | TRBD2 | CASSQEAGTSGRQETQYF
TRBV4-1 | - | CASSQDLARGFIGYTF
TRBV18 | - | CASSPLESEQYF
TRBV10-3 | - | CAIRGLGLNYGYTF
TRBV9 | TRBD2 | CASSPSILADNEQFF
TRBV7-9 | TRBD1 | CASSLRTGPFSEAFF
TRBV7-2 | TRBD2 | CASSSGLASDTQYF
TRBV5-6 | - | CASSLVGASNQPQHF
TRBV5-5 | - | CASSPGLAGETQYF
TRBV7-8 | TRBD1 | CASSLGGQGASEKLFF
TRBV11-1 | TRBD2 | CASSPTGTSGPYDGTQYF
TRBV7-8 | - | CASSLASSSSGANVLTF
TRBV10-2 | - | CASSQQTSYNEQFF
TRBV19 | - | CASRSQGPQPQHF
TRBV7-2 | TRBD2 | CASSRGTSGGGTDTQYF
TRBV6-6 | - | CASSHRQLSNTEAFF
TRBV5-1 | - | CASSLDLLPGTQYF
TRBV15 | TRBD1 | CATSRDGTEETQYF
TRBV12-5 | TRBD2 | CASGLYGGLAGLYNEQFF
TRBV19 | TRBD1 | CASSIPIGTDRGAEQFF
TRBV6-1 | - | CASSEPGRGTDTQYF
TRBV27 | - | CASSFKPISYEQYF
TRBV7-7 | TRBD2 | CASTRPGLADYEQYF
TRBV18 | - | CASSRSGSEETQYF
TRBV7-3 | - | CASSLNPTGYGYTF
TRBV6-5 | - | CASSSLLTGWGYGYTF
TRBV10-3 | TRBD1 | CAIRGTGGYNEQFF
TRBV27 | TRBD1 | CASSKRTGGDISYEQYF
TRBV2 | TRBD2 | CASRGGLAGGLGTQYF
TRBV30 | - | CAWSAHGDTIYF
TRBV28 | - | CASTSTGSGAYEQYF
TRBV7-9 | - | CASTSDEKRDTEAFF
TRBV29-1 | TRBD1 | CRNPGQAYEQYF
TRBV15 | - | CATSRGQRRGGRYEQYF
TRBV28 | - | CASSPPQGTTEAFF
TRBV5-6 | TRBD1 | CASSRQGAGGQPQHF
TRBV29-1 | TRBD1 | CSAGQGHTQYF
TRBV7-9 | TRBD1 | CASSLAMGQGDSPLHF
TRBV9 | - | CASSVAGVRGAEAFF
TRBV7-2 | TRBD1 | CASSLVVTGAGTQYF
TRBV7-9 | - | CASSLVRQDYEQYF
TRBV5-1 | TRBD1 | CASRYTGTGNEIYEQYF
TRBV27 | - | CASSLSRWDQPQHF
TRBV28 | - | CASSLGGDPGANVLTF
TRBV29-1 | TRBD2 | CSVELAGVSNEQFF
TRBV6-6 | - | CASRPTGFNQPQHF
TRBV6-4 | - | CASSDRDTGELFF
TRBV11-2 | TRBD2 | CASSLTRGEALGTQYF
TRBV18 | TRBD2 | CASSPPGLAARNIQYF
TRBV5-1 | - | CASSLGTAGGEKLFF
TRBV5-1 | - | CASSLDLGLTDTQYF
TRBV5-6 | TRBD2 | CASSLALSGKSNEQYF
TRBV6-6 | TRBD1 | CASRGTATTPYGYTF
TRBV18 | TRBD1 | CASSLLQGVDTGELFF